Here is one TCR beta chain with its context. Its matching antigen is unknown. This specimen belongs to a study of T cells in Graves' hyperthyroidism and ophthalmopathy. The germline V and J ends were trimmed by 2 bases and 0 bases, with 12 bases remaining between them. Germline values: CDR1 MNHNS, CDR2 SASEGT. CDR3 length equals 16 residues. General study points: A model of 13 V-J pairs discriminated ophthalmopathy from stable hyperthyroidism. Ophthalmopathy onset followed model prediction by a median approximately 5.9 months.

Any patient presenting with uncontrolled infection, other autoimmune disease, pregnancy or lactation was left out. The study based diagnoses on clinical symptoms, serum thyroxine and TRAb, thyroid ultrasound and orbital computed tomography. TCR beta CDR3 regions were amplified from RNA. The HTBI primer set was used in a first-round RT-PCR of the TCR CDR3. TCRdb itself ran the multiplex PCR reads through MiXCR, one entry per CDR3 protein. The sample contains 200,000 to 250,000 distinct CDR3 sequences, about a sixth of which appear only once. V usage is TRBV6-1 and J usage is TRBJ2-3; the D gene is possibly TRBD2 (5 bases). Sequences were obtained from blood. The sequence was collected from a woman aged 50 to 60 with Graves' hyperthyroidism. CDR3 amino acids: CASSELWEFSTDTQYF. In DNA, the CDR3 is TGTGCCAGCAGTGAATTGTGGGAGTTTAGCACAGATACGCAGTATTTT.